These 27 T cell receptor beta chains share one sample of origin, sequenced in a study of human T cells and chemical hapten exposure (dated by TCRdb to about 2021). Library creation used RACE. The instrument given in TCRdb is NextSeq 500. TCRdb redid the processing of the public reads, applying fastp at Q25 and MiXCR, and retained in-frame beta chains. Each record represents a unique CDR3 protein, reported with the most common genes and DNA among its rows. The sample table contains about 190,000 distinct CDR3 sequences; only one count was recorded for 24% of them. Of the sample, roughly 2.5% falls within the top ten clones. The intended sense of this specimen's time point label: patch test 3, about 24 weeks after DPC sensitization. The sample's treatment or condition, from its label and the paper: therapeutic diphenylcyclopropenone sensitization with weekly scalp DPC. The sequencing used whole blood, collected in connection with sensitization to the hapten diphenylcyclopropenone (DPC). Receptors were obtained from a woman aged 40 to 50 with alopecia areata. Some clones in this sample may be carry-over from other donors' samples.

This clonotype was detected only once. The rearrangement links TRBV5-1 to TRBJ2-5; TRBD1 agrees at 12 bases. The CDR3 totals 16 residues. Germline loops: CDR1 SGHRS, CDR2 YFSETQ. Trimming at V came to 1 base and at J to 1 base, leaving 2 bases not matched to a gene. The CDR3 DNA follows: TGCGCCAGCAGCTTGTGGGGACAGGGGGCCCAAGAGACCCAGTACTTC. The encoded protein is CASSLWGQGAQETQYF.

This clonotype was counted ten times or more. The chain employs TRBV20-1 and TRBJ2-3; 11 bases line up with TRBD1. The CDR3 spans 14 residues. V shed 3 bases and J 6 bases; nucleotides not matched to a gene: 5. Per germline, CDR1 DFQATT and CDR2 SNEGSKA (reference sequence). The CDR3 loop reads CSARRRTGGDTQYF. The CDR3 nucleotides read TGCAGTGCTAGGCGCAGGACAGGGGGCGATACGCAGTATTTT.

This clonotype occurred a few times. The genes are TRBV20-1 and TRBJ2-7; D possibly corresponds to TRBD2 (5 bases). Per germline, CDR1 DFQATT and CDR2 SNEGSKA (reference sequence). V was pared by 6 bases and J by 2 bases, with 11 bases between. The CDR3 contains 12 residues. In DNA, the CDR3 is TGCAGTGCCCCGGGGTGGACCTACGAGCAGTACTTC. This gives the protein CSAPGWTYEQYF.

The CDR3 nucleotides are TGCAGTGCTCGTACATGGGACACCGGGGAGCTGTTTTTT. Residues: CSARTWDTGELFF. V and J are TRBV20-1 and TRBJ2-2; D is ambiguous. The CDR3 extends over 13 amino acids. CDR1 is DFQATT, CDR2 SNEGSKA, per germline (reference sequence). With 5 bases removed from V and 3 bases from J, the gap between germline ends came to 10 bases.

The CDR3 nucleotides read TGTGCCAGCACCTACTTCATGAACACTGAAGCTTTCTTT. Translated, it gives CASTYFMNTEAFF. The chain has TRBV6-2 or TRBV6-3 and TRBJ1-1; no reliable D call. This CDR3 has 13 amino acids. Deletions cut 7 bases from V and 0 bases from J, with 9 bases between. In germline, CDR1 is MNHEY, CDR2 SVGEGT.

The chain recombines TRBV28 with TRBJ2-4; no reliable D call. Germline values: CDR1 MDHEN, CDR2 SYDVKM. Deletions cut 3 bases from V and 2 bases from J, with 8 bases between. The CDR3 covers 14 residues. CDR3 protein: CASSFRITKNIQYF. CDR3 nucleotide sequence: TGTGCCAGCAGTTTCCGTATAACCAAAAACATTCAGTACTTC.

This clonotype has a single count. The chain links TRBV5-1 to TRBJ2-3; 10 bases agree with TRBD2. The CDR3 covers 14 residues. The germline V gene has CDR1 SGHRS and CDR2 YFSETQ. V trimming: 4 bases; J trimming: 8 bases; junction bases outside the gene matches: 7. CDR3 in amino acids: CASSPSGSKGTQYF. The CDR3 nucleotides read TGCGCCAGCAGCCCTAGCGGGAGTAAGGGTACGCAGTATTTT.

J is TRBJ2-1 and V is TRBV6-2 or TRBV6-3; no definite D call. Germline CDR1 is MNHEY and CDR2 is SVGEGT. V was trimmed by 0 bases and J by 8 bases, leaving 11 bases between them. The CDR3 covers 14 residues. CDR3 nucleotides: TGTGCCAGCAGTTACTCGCGGAGTGACGATGAGCAGTTCTTC. Amino acid sequence: CASSYSRSDDEQFF.

The chain has TRBV29-1 and TRBJ2-5; D gene uncertain. This CDR3 spans 12 amino acids. CDR1 and CDR2 from the germline V gene are SQVTM and ANQGSEA. Trimming shortened V by 4 bases and J by 2 bases, and 8 bases separated the two germline ends. CDR3 loop: CSVVTDQETQYF. CDR3 DNA sequence: TGCAGCGTTGTGACGGATCAAGAGACCCAGTACTTC.

This clonotype occurred a few times. This chain joins TRBV12-3 or TRBV12-4 and TRBJ1-2; 7 nucleotides agree with TRBD1. The V gene end was trimmed by 5 bases and the J gene end by 1 base; junction bases not matched to a gene: 4. There are 14 residues in the CDR3. CDR3 protein: CASSRQGHNYGYTF. The CDR3, as DNA: TGTGCCAGCAGTCGACAGGGACATAACTATGGCTACACCTTC.

This chain links TRBV12-5 with TRBJ2-3, with 10 bases aligning to TRBD1. With V trimmed by 7 bases and J by 5 bases, 9 bases remained unmatched. From germline, CDR1 is LGHNT and CDR2 FRNRAP. This CDR3 has 15 residues. The CDR3 reads CASAFGTGVGDTQYF. CDR3 coding DNA: TGTGCTAGTGCCTTCGGGACAGGGGTGGGAGATACGCAGTATTTT.

The sample holds many counts of this clonotype. CDR3 coding DNA: TGTGCCAGCAGCGCAGGCAGAACAGGGGGAGAGACCCAGTACTTC. Residues: CASSAGRTGGETQYF. The chain has TRBV9 and TRBJ2-5; 8 nucleotides agree with TRBD1. Germline V lookup: CDR1 SGDLS, CDR2 YYNGEE. The ends lost 3 bases at V and 4 bases at J; junction bases unmatched: 8. This CDR3 is 15 amino acids long.

This chain links TRBV28 with TRBJ1-2, with a possible D match to TRBD1 (6 bases). This CDR3 contains 16 residues. The V end lost 4 bases, the J end lost 2 bases, and 17 bases lay between the germline ends. Germline V gene sequence: CDR1 MDHEN, CDR2 SYDVKM. The CDR3 nucleotides are TGTGCCAGCAGTTCCATCGGGGGGCAGGGGAACTATGGCTACACCTTC. Its translation: CASSSIGGQGNYGYTF.

This clonotype was detected only a few times. Germline is not matched at one junction end, which may reflect a read error. This chain uses TRBV20-1 with TRBJ2-5; the match to TRBD1 covers 7 bases. This CDR3 is built from 12 residues. Germline V CDR1 and CDR2: DFQATT, SNEGSKA (reference sequence). CDR3 in DNA: TGCAGTGCTGGAGACAGGGTAGAGACCCAGTACTTC. Protein: CSAGDRVETQYF.

This clonotype was found once. V gene TRBV20-1 combines with J gene TRBJ1-3; D is uncertain. The CDR3 has 14 residues. Germline lookup yields CDR1 DFQATT and CDR2 SNEGSKA (reference sequence). V was cut by 3 bases and J by 0 bases, with 9 bases left in between. CDR3 sequence (DNA): TGCAGTGCTAGGCCCGACACCTCTGGAAACACCATATATTTT. Amino acid sequence: CSARPDTSGNTIYF.

This chain connects TRBV6-2 or TRBV6-3 to TRBJ1-1; tentatively, D is TRBD1 (5 bases). CDR3 length: 13 amino acids. Germline CDR1 reads MNHEY; CDR2 reads SVGEGT. V shed 4 bases and J shed 4 bases, with 10 bases lying between them. CDR3 sequence: CASSLWGGTEAFF. The CDR3 bases are TGTGCCAGCAGTTTGTGGGGGGGCACTGAAGCTTTCTTT.

This clonotype came up many times. The chain employs TRBV20-1 and TRBJ2-5; tentative D call: TRBD1 (5 bases). V was cut by 1 base and J by 3 bases, with 9 bases left in between. This CDR3 has 13 amino acids. Germline V gives CDR1 DFQATT, CDR2 SNEGSKA (reference sequence). The CDR3 DNA is TGCAGTGCTAGAGGGGCAGGGAAAGAGACCCAGTACTTC. Its protein product is CSARGAGKETQYF.

The chain links TRBV24-1 to TRBJ2-1; 7 nucleotides match TRBD2. Germline V gene sequence: CDR1 KGHDR, CDR2 SFDVKD. This CDR3 region has 16 residues. V lost 5 bases to trimming and J lost 0 bases; unmatched junction nucleotides: 6. The CDR3 sequence: CATSGKAGYSYNEQFF. CDR3 DNA: TGTGCCACCAGTGGCAAAGCGGGATACTCCTACAATGAGCAGTTCTTC.

The table lists this clonotype with many counts. This sequence joins TRBV29-1 and TRBJ2-5; TRBD2 might be the D (6 bases). This CDR3 has 13 amino acids. The germline V gene encodes CDR1 SQVTM and CDR2 ANQGSEA. The germline V and J ends were trimmed by 7 bases and 5 bases, with 17 bases remaining between them. This CDR3 is CSAEMGGRETQYF. The CDR3, as DNA: TGCAGCGCCGAGATGGGAGGCCGGGAGACCCAGTACTTC.

V is TRBV28 and J is TRBJ2-4; D unresolved. Trimming stripped 5 bases from V and 5 bases from J, with 10 bases between. The CDR3 is 13 residues long. The V gene's germline CDR1 is MDHEN and CDR2 SYDVKM. The CDR3 coding sequence is TGTGCCAGCAGTCCACCGGTCGAAAACATTCAGTACTTC. It encodes CASSPPVENIQYF.

At least ten counts were recorded for this clonotype. The rearrangement links TRBV27 to TRBJ2-5; unclear D gene. The germline CDR1 and CDR2 sequences are MNHEY and SMNVEV (reference sequence). Trimming took 1 base from V and 4 from J, leaving 7 bases between them. This CDR3 comprises 13 residues. CDR3 amino acids: CASSLWGAETQYF. DNA of the CDR3: TGTGCCAGCAGTTTATGGGGTGCAGAGACCCAGTACTTC.

This clonotype showed up just a few times. V and J are TRBV6-5 and TRBJ1-3; unclear D gene. V was trimmed by 0 bases and J by 4 bases, leaving 10 bases between them. This CDR3 comprises 15 residues. In germline, CDR1 is MNHEY, CDR2 SVGAGI. This CDR3 reads CASSYSAGYGNTIYF. The DNA for the CDR3 is TGTGCCAGCAGTTACTCAGCAGGTTACGGAAACACCATATATTTT.

The chain combines TRBV10-3 with TRBJ2-5, with a tentative D call TRBD1 (5 bases). The CDR3 runs 15 residues. Germline-derived CDR1 and CDR2 are ENHRY and SYGVKD. The V end was cut by 0 bases, the J end by 3 bases, with 11 bases between. As DNA, the CDR3 is TGTGCCATCAGTGAGTCTCTAAACAGGAAAGAGACCCAGTACTTC. This translates into CAISESLNRKETQYF.

This clonotype has only a few counts. The chain uses TRBV20-1 and TRBJ1-5; D possibly corresponds to TRBD1 (5 bases). In germline, CDR1 is DFQATT, CDR2 SNEGSKA (reference sequence). V was pared by 6 bases and J by 2 bases, with 14 bases between. This CDR3 is built from 14 residues. In DNA, the CDR3 is TGCAGTGCAAACAGGCTTCAGGGCAATCAGCCCCAGCATTTT. Its translation is CSANRLQGNQPQHF.

Only a few counts were recorded for this clonotype. This chain connects TRBV20-1 to TRBJ2-1, with TRBD2 matching over 8 bases. This CDR3 is 15 amino acids long. Looked up from germline, CDR1 is DFQATT and CDR2 is SNEGSKA (reference sequence). The ends lost 2 bases at V and 7 bases at J; junction bases unmatched: 10. As DNA, the CDR3 is TGCAGTGCTAGAACTGAGCGGGGGTCTTGGAATGAGCAGTTCTTC. Amino acids: CSARTERGSWNEQFF.

This clonotype has ten or more counts. V is TRBV5-1 and J is TRBJ2-5; D possibly corresponds to TRBD1 (5 bases). The V end was cut by 4 bases, the J end by 0 bases, with 10 bases between. CDR1 is SGHRS and CDR2 is YFSETQ in the germline V gene. This CDR3 is 14 amino acids long. CDR3 amino acids: CASSTGRDQETQYF. The CDR3 DNA sequence: TGCGCCAGCAGCACAGGACGGGACCAAGAGACCCAGTACTTC.

This clonotype was seen more than once but under ten times. V and J are TRBV28 and TRBJ1-1; maybe TRBD1 (6 bases). Trimming removed 11 bases from V and 1 base from J, with 20 bases in between. Germline V CDR1 and CDR2: MDHEN, SYDVKM. The CDR3 totals 15 residues. The CDR3 here is CAPTEGQGPNTEAFF. CDR3 DNA sequence: TGTGCCCCCACGGAGGGGCAGGGGCCGAACACTGAAGCTTTCTTT. Supplemented by reference TRBV28 and TRBJ1-1, the full variable domain reads DVKVTQSSRYLVKRTGEKVFLECVQDMDHENMFWYRQDPGLGLRLIYFSYDVKMKEKGDIPEGYSVSREKKERFSLILESASTNQTSMYLCAPTEGQGPNTEAFFGQGTRLTVV.